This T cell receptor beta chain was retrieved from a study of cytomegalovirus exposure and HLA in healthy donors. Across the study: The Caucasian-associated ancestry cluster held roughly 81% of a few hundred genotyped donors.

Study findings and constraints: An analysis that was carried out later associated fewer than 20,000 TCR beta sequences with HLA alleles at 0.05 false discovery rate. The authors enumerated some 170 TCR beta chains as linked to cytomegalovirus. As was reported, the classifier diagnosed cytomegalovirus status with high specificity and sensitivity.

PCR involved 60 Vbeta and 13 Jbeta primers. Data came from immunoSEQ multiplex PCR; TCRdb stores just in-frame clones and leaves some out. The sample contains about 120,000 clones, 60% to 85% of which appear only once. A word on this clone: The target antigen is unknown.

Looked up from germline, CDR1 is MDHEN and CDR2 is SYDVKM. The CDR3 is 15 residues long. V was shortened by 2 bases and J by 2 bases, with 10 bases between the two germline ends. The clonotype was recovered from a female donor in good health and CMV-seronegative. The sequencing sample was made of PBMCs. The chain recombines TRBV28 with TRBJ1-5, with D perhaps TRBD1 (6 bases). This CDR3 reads CASSLPGVGNQPQHF. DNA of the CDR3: TGTGCCAGCAGTTTACCAGGGGTGGGCAATCAGCCCCAGCATTTT.